Below, 14 T cell receptor beta chains from the same sample are listed, as sequenced in a study of radiotherapy plus CTLA-4 blockade in lung cancer. Sequencing used immunoSEQ multiplex PCR; TCRdb keeps in-frame clones, though not all of them. In the table there are approximately 44,000 clones, approximately 79% of which are singletons. The sequenced sample was peripheral blood, obtained from a patient treated with radiotherapy plus ipilimumab. Source of these receptors: a human donor with non-small cell lung cancer who had stable disease on radiotherapy plus ipilimumab.

This rearrangement joins TRBV18 to TRBJ2-1; 9 bases agree with TRBD2. Germline V gives CDR1 KGHSH, CDR2 LQKENI. The CDR3 consists of 15 residues. The trim removed 0 bases at V and 8 bases at J, leaving 5 bases unmatched. The CDR3 is CASSPPRGGADEQFF. DNA for the CDR3: TGTGCCAGCTCACCACCACGCGGGGGGGCGGATGAGCAGTTCTTC.

The chain joins TRBV5-6 to TRBJ2-5, with TRBD1 identical over 10 bases. The CDR3 has 16 residues. The germline V gene encodes CDR1 SGHDT and CDR2 YYEEEE. V trimming: 4 bases; J trimming: 1 base; junction bases outside the gene matches: 7. DNA for the CDR3: TGTGCCAGCAGCCTTATCGGGACAGGGGCCCAAGAGACCCAGTACTTC. This codes for CASSLIGTGAQETQYF.

The rearrangement links TRBV19 to TRBJ2-7; D possibly uses TRBD1 or TRBD2 (5 bases each). The CDR3 totals 17 residues. Germline V gene sequence: CDR1 LNHDA, CDR2 SQIVND (reference sequence). Between the trimmed V and J ends, which lost 3 bases and 2 bases, there was a span of 20 bases. Here the CDR3 reads CASSIGWGSSPPYEQYF. CDR3 sequence (DNA): TGTGCCAGTAGTATTGGCTGGGGGTCATCCCCCCCCTACGAGCAGTACTTC.

This clone was counted a few times. V and J are TRBV6-1 and TRBJ1-2, with 8 positions matching TRBD1. Germline lookup yields CDR1 MNHNS and CDR2 SASEGT. Germline trimming cut 5 bases from V and 4 bases from J; bases unmatched to any gene: 6. This CDR3 spans 14 amino acids. The CDR3 DNA follows: TGTGCCAGCAGTATTGACAGGGGCAGCTATGGCTACACCTTC. Translated: CASSIDRGSYGYTF.

V usage is TRBV5-6 and J usage is TRBJ1-5, with D unresolved. The germline V gene has CDR1 SGHDT and CDR2 YYEEEE. CDR3 length: 15 amino acids. V was cut by 2 bases and J by 2 bases, with 11 bases left in between. The CDR3 nucleotides are TGTGCCAGCAGCTTCCGCAACCTTGGCAATCAGCCCCAGCATTTT. Its protein is CASSFRNLGNQPQHF.

The chain recombines TRBV13 with TRBJ2-5; possibly TRBD1 for D (6 bases). The CDR3 consists of 15 residues. Germline V gives CDR1 PRHDT, CDR2 FYEKMQ (reference sequence). V gave up 5 bases and J gave up 5 bases, with 18 bases separating them. The CDR3 bases are TGTGCCAGCAGCCTTACCCAGGGGCGGACGGAGACCCAGTACTTC. Translated, it gives CASSLTQGRTETQYF.

This chain links TRBV6-5 with TRBJ1-2; maybe TRBD1 (5 bases). The germline V gene encodes CDR1 MNHEY and CDR2 SVGAGI. Trimming removed 2 bases at V and 1 base at J, with 14 bases between. The CDR3 runs to 16 residues. CDR3 bases: TGTGCCAGCAGTTACGGGACCGACACCTTTAACTATGGCTACACCTTC. It is translated as CASSYGTDTFNYGYTF.

This clone was seen a few times. V is TRBV6-1 and J is TRBJ2-7; D might be TRBD1 (6 bases). V was trimmed by 6 bases and J by 3 bases, leaving 12 bases between them. The germline V gene has CDR1 MNHNS and CDR2 SASEGT. This CDR3 is built from 13 residues. The DNA of the CDR3 is TGTGCCAGCAGGGACGGACAGAACTACGAGCAGTACTTC. Amino acids: CASRDGQNYEQYF.

The chain couples TRBV6-5 to TRBJ1-6, with TRBD1 matching 7 bases. CDR3 length: 15 amino acids. J was trimmed by 7 bases and V by 0 bases; bases with no gene match: 3. The germline V gene encodes CDR1 MNHEY and CDR2 SVGAGI. This chain's CDR3 is CASSYSGQFNSPLHF. The CDR3 DNA reads TGTGCCAGCAGTTACTCGGGACAGTTCAATTCACCCCTCCACTTT.

The chain joins TRBV4-3 to TRBJ2-3; 12 nucleotides line up with TRBD2. Germline CDR1 is LGHNA and CDR2 is YSLEER. The CDR3 runs 16 residues. The trim removed 4 bases at V and 1 base at J, leaving 3 bases unmatched. For the CDR3, the DNA is TGCGCCAGCAGCCGCAGGACTAGCGGGGGCACAGATACGCAGTATTTT. As protein: CASSRRTSGGTDTQYF.

The rearrangement joins TRBV7-2 to TRBJ2-5, with 7 bases that match TRBD1. Gene TRBJ2-7 matches the end of the DNA better, so the J call may be wrong. The germline V gene encodes CDR1 SGHTA and CDR2 FQGNSA. CDR3 length: 18 residues. The CDR3 sequence is CASSLAPQGEIRNYEQYF. The CDR3 DNA follows: TGTGCCAGCAGCTTAGCGCCGCAGGGGGAGATAAGAAACTACGAGCAGTACTTC.

J is TRBJ1-2 and V is TRBV6-6; TRBD1 is a possible D gene (6 bases). V was shortened by 6 bases and J by 6 bases, with 14 bases between the two germline ends. The CDR3 spans 13 residues. Germline CDR1 reads MNHNY; CDR2 reads SVGAGI (reference sequence). The CDR3 DNA sequence: TGTGCCAGCAGCCCAATAGGGGGTGATGGCTACACCTTC. It encodes CASSPIGGDGYTF.

This chain links TRBV4-2 with TRBJ2-1, with TRBD2 identical over 7 bases. The V and J ends lost 4 bases and 0 bases, in that order; junction bases with no gene match: 6. The CDR3 has 16 amino acids. Germline CDR1 is LGHNA and CDR2 is YNFKEQ. CDR3 loop: CASSPRSSGSYNEQFF. Written as DNA, the CDR3 is TGTGCCAGCAGCCCCCGTTCTAGCGGCTCCTACAATGAGCAGTTCTTC.

This chain links TRBV28 with TRBJ1-2; no firm D call. Trimming shortened V by 1 base and J by 4 bases, and 10 bases separated the two germline ends. Germline lookup yields CDR1 MDHEN and CDR2 SYDVKM. The CDR3 is made up of 14 amino acids. The CDR3 spells CASSLSQDSYGYTF. DNA of the CDR3: TGTGCCAGCAGTTTATCTCAAGATTCCTATGGCTACACCTTC.